Listed below are T cell receptor beta chains from one sample, sequenced in a study of graft-versus-host responses after intestinal transplantation. The antigens of these receptors remain unknown. The protocol was immunoSEQ multiplex PCR, while the TCRdb copy is restricted to in-frame clones and leaves out a portion. The sample contains 120,000 or so clones, just under 95% of which appear only once. The source material was unstimulated CD8+ T cells sorted from spleen or lymph node cells, sampled before intestinal transplant. The receptors shown here come from a human donor who received an intestinal transplant. CDR3s include the opening cysteine and the closing phenylalanine or tryptophan. A D gene is named only where the DNA matches it firmly. The size field is filled for only some rows; it gives once, few, many or a size class.

J gene	clone size	CDR3 length	V gene	D gene	CDR3 protein	CDR3 DNA
TRBJ1-1	.	14	TRBV9	.	CASSVVGPNTEAFF	TGTGCCAGCAGCGTAGTGGGTCCGAACACTGAAGCTTTCTTT
TRBJ2-1	.	13	TRBV10-3	TRBD1	CAINPGQWNEQFF	TGTGCCATCAACCCGGGACAGTGGAATGAGCAGTTCTTC
TRBJ2-7	once	15	TRBV5-1	.	CASSLVTGSSYEQYF	TGCGCCAGCAGCTTGGTGACAGGATCCTCCTACGAGCAGTACTTC
TRBJ1-2	.	15	TRBV5-1	.	CASIVRPSSSYGYTF	TGCGCCAGCATCGTTCGGCCGAGCTCCTCCTATGGCTACACCTTC
TRBJ2-7	once	14	TRBV5-1	.	CASSLDGFSYEQYF	TGCGCCAGCAGCTTGGACGGCTTCTCCTACGAGCAGTACTTC
TRBJ1-5	.	17	TRBV19	.	CLGCSGQGRYSNQPQHF	TGTTTGGGGTGTTCGGGGCAGGGGCGATATAGCAATCAGCCCCAGCATTTT
TRBJ2-3	.	18	TRBV11-3	TRBD2	CASSLVPVGSGRTDTQYF	TGTGCCAGCAGCTTAGTCCCGGTGGGTAGCGGGAGAACAGATACGCAGTATTTT
TRBJ1-1	.	15	TRBV9	.	CASSVGSQGQTEAFF	TGTGCCAGCAGCGTAGGATCACAGGGCCAAACTGAAGCTTTCTTT
TRBJ2-1	.	16	TRBV9	TRBD2	CASSVEGLAGNNEQFF	TGTGCCAGCAGCGTAGAAGGGCTAGCGGGCAACAATGAGCAGTTCTTC
TRBJ2-1	.	17	TRBV19	TRBD2	CASSHSEGGSSYNEQFF	TGTGCCAGTAGTCACTCTGAGGGAGGGAGCTCCTACAATGAGCAGTTCTTC
TRBJ2-1	.	15	TRBV9	TRBD2	CASSGASGRINEQFF	TGTGCCAGCAGCGGAGCCTCCGGGAGGATCAATGAGCAGTTCTTC
TRBJ2-2	.	13	TRBV10-1	.	CASQTDWTGELFF	TGCGCCAGCCAGACCGACTGGACCGGGGAGCTGTTTTTT
TRBJ2-7	.	14	TRBV9	.	CASSRQGFPYEQYF	TGTGCCAGCAGCCGTCAGGGGTTCCCCTACGAGCAGTACTTC
TRBJ2-1	.	17	TRBV27	.	CASRVDGQGMAFNEQFF	TGTGCCAGCAGAGTCGACGGCCAGGGTATGGCCTTCAATGAGCAGTTCTTC
TRBJ1-1	.	15	TRBV6-1	.	CASSEDGGMNTEAFF	TGTGCCAGCAGTGAAGACGGGGGAATGAACACTGAAGCTTTCTTT
TRBJ2-1	.	13	TRBV5-1	.	CASSFLVGQEQFF	TGCGCCAGCAGCTTCTTAGTTGGACAGGAGCAGTTCTTC
TRBJ2-1	.	15	TRBV11-2	TRBD1	CASSGGGTGFYEQFF	TGTGCCAGCAGCGGGGGCGGGACAGGTTTTTATGAGCAGTTCTTC
TRBJ2-7	.	14	TRBV4-1	.	CASSQGIVSYEQYF	TGCGCCAGCAGCCAAGGGATCGTCTCCTACGAGCAGTACTTC
TRBJ2-3	.	13	TRBV14	.	CASSQGGTDTQYF	TGTGCCAGCAGCCAAGGGGGCACAGATACGCAGTATTTT
TRBJ1-2	.	11	TRBV28	.	CASSSPEGYTF	TGTGCCAGCAGTTCCCCAGAGGGCTACACCTTC
TRBJ2-7	.	14	TRBV6-1	.	CASSGTSWSYEQYF	TGTGCCAGCAGTGGGACAAGCTGGAGCTACGAGCAGTACTTC
TRBJ2-3	.	16	TRBV10-1	.	CASSESPGPRTDTQYF	TGCGCCAGCAGTGAGTCCCCAGGACCCCGCACAGATACGCAGTATTTT
TRBJ1-5	few	15	TRBV10-3	.	CAISESLGRNQPQHF	TGTGCCATCAGTGAGTCGCTGGGGCGCAATCAGCCCCAGCATTTT
TRBJ2-7	few	13	TRBV19	.	CASSAVGSYEQYF	TGTGCCAGTAGTGCGGTCGGTTCCTACGAGCAGTACTTC
TRBJ2-2	once	16	TRBV28	TRBD2	CASSPTSGRHTGELFF	TGTGCCAGCAGCCCAACTAGCGGGAGGCACACCGGGGAGCTGTTTTTT
TRBJ1-5	.	14	TRBV5-8	TRBD1	CASSWGQGNQPQHF	TGTGCCAGCAGCTGGGGACAGGGGAATCAGCCCCAGCATTTT
TRBJ2-3	.	15	TRBV21-1	.	CASRRDREDTDTQYF	TGTGCCAGCAGGAGGGACAGGGAGGACACAGATACGCAGTATTTT
TRBJ2-1	once	14	TRBV11-2	.	CASSLVDRAPEQFF	TGTGCCAGCAGCTTAGTGGATAGGGCCCCTGAGCAGTTCTTC
TRBJ2-7	.	15	TRBV27	.	CASSLSPGHYYEQYF	TGTGCCAGCAGTTTATCGCCGGGACACTACTACGAGCAGTACTTC
TRBJ2-2	.	19	TRBV28	TRBD1	CASNNAIRSGTGRSGELFF	TGTGCCAGCAACAACGCTATCCGTTCCGGGACAGGGAGATCCGGGGAGCTGTTTTTT
TRBJ1-5	once	14	TRBV6-5	.	CASSYSHSNQPQHF	TGTGCCAGCAGTTACTCACATAGCAATCAGCCCCAGCATTTT
TRBJ2-2	.	12	TRBV19	.	CASSLRTGELFF	TGTGCCAGTAGTCTTCGTACCGGGGAGCTGTTTTTT
TRBJ2-1	.	13	TRBV15	TRBD2	CATSRDRGDEQFF	TGTGCCACCAGCAGAGATCGGGGGGATGAGCAGTTCTTC
TRBJ2-6	.	17	TRBV27	.	CASSLGWGGPGANVLTF	TGTGCCAGCAGTTTAGGGTGGGGGGGCCCTGGGGCCAACGTCCTGACTTTC
TRBJ2-1	.	13	TRBV11-3	.	CASSSHSVNEQFF	TGTGCCAGCAGCTCGCACAGCGTCAATGAGCAGTTCTTC
TRBJ2-2	once	14	TRBV4-1	.	CASSQGRGSGELFF	TGCGCCAGCAGCCAAGGGAGGGGCTCCGGGGAGCTGTTTTTT
TRBJ2-1	.	15	TRBV7-9	.	CASTPGWVSYNEQFF	TGTGCCAGCACCCCCGGATGGGTCTCCTACAATGAGCAGTTCTTC
TRBJ2-4	.	15	TRBV10-1	.	CASSRTKLAKNIQYF	TGCGCCAGCAGTCGAACCAAACTAGCCAAAAACATTCAGTACTTC
TRBJ2-5	once	11	TRBV11-2	.	CASSFLETQYF	TGTGCCAGCAGCTTCCTGGAGACCCAGTACTTC
TRBJ2-7	.	13	TRBV5-4	.	CASSLKGSYEQYF	TGTGCCAGCAGCTTGAAGGGCTCCTACGAGCAGTACTTC
TRBJ2-4	.	14	TRBV19	.	CASTDSVAKNIQYF	TGTGCCAGTACGGACAGCGTAGCCAAAAACATTCAGTACTTC
TRBJ1-5	.	14	TRBV7-9	.	CASSLSGGHQPQHF	TGTGCCAGCAGCTTGTCAGGAGGGCATCAGCCCCAGCATTTT
TRBJ1-5	few	16	TRBV6-5	.	CASSSVGDMKDQPQHF	TGTGCCAGCAGTTCGGTAGGGGACATGAAGGATCAGCCCCAGCATTTT
TRBJ2-1	.	18	TRBV9	TRBD2	CASSVTPSGTSRNNEQFF	TGTGCCAGCAGCGTTACCCCCTCCGGGACTAGCAGGAACAATGAGCAGTTCTTC
TRBJ2-3	.	22	TRBV13	TRBD2	CASSLARDSGTSAGEMPDTQYF	TGTGCCAGCAGTTTGGCGAGGGATTCCGGGACTAGCGCCGGAGAGATGCCAGATACGCAGTATTTT
TRBJ1-3	.	14	TRBV5-6	.	CASSLGPSGNTIYF	TGTGCCAGCAGCCTAGGACCCTCTGGAAACACCATATATTTT
TRBJ2-3	.	14	TRBV4-1	.	CASSQDEGTDTQYF	TGCGCCAGCAGCCAAGATGAGGGTACAGATACGCAGTATTTT
TRBJ2-2	.	14	TRBV18	.	CASSPGGMLGELFF	TGTGCCAGCTCACCCGGCGGGATGCTCGGGGAGCTGTTTTTT
TRBJ2-7	.	16	TRBV5-5	.	CASSPAGRPSSYEQYF	TGTGCCAGCAGCCCCGCCGGCAGGCCTAGCTCCTACGAGCAGTACTTC
TRBJ1-5	.	13	TRBV4-1	.	CASSQASNQPQHF	TGCGCCAGCAGCCAAGCGAGCAATCAGCCCCAGCATTTT
TRBJ2-1	.	14	TRBV6-5	.	CASSYEGSYNEQFF	TGTGCCAGCAGTTACGAGGGCTCCTACAATGAGCAGTTCTTC
TRBJ2-3	.	14	TRBV7-9	.	CASAGHLKPDTQYF	TGTGCCAGCGCCGGACATCTAAAGCCAGATACGCAGTATTTT
TRBJ2-4	.	17	TRBV11-2	.	CASSLVGWGGGKNIQYF	TGTGCCAGCAGCTTAGTAGGATGGGGCGGAGGCAAAAACATTCAGTACTTC
TRBJ1-1	.	13	TRBV5-1	.	CASSLMGATEAFF	TGCGCCAGCAGCTTGATGGGGGCCACTGAAGCTTTCTTT
TRBJ1-2	.	13	TRBV27	.	CASSPGKFYGYTF	TGTGCCAGCAGTCCAGGGAAATTCTATGGCTACACCTTC